This TCR beta chain was obtained from a study of blood T cell repertoires in COVID-19. Enrollees, 18 to 89 years old, lived in around 23 US areas. Recovery meant two consecutive negative NP/OP PCR tests, professional clearance, or resolved symptoms. Authors' methods: Amplification of reference gene primers provided the estimated nucleated cell counts. Some clones are missing from TCRdb's copy, which holds only in-frame ones; the method was immunoSEQ multiplex PCR. Clone size and the V and J calls come from that table; the DNA yielded D and trimming. The sample yields around 250,000 clones, around 88% seen once. The sequence was collected from a woman aged 50 to 65 who had recovered from COVID-19. Sequencing was carried out using PBMCs or T cells enriched from blood (not recorded which).

Here the CDR3 reads CASSQGGLAGDGSYNEQFF. The CDR3 DNA reads as TGTGCCAGCAGCCAAGGGGGACTAGCGGGGGACGGCTCCTACAATGAGCAGTTCTTC. J is TRBJ2-1 and V is TRBV7-3; TRBD2 matches 14 bases. Trimming removed 5 bases from V and 0 bases from J; junction bases left unmatched: 9. The CDR3 runs to 19 residues. Germline values: CDR1 SGHTA, CDR2 FQGTGA. The full variable domain, completed using reference TRBV7-3 and TRBJ2-1, is GAGVSQTPSNKVTEKGKYVELRCDPISGHTALYWYRQSLGQGPEFLIYFQGTGAADDSGLPNDRFFAVRPEGSVSTLKIQRTERGDSAVYLCASSQGGLAGDGSYNEQFFGPGTRLTVL.